This T cell receptor (beta chain) was sequenced for a study of T-cell reconstitution after alpha-beta-depleted transplantation in children. Of note for this clonotype: The antigen is undetermined.

The library targeted TCRbeta and was prepared with unique molecular identifiers. TCRdb reprocessed the PCR reads with MiXCR, giving one entry per CDR3 protein. The data show about 980,000 distinct CDR3 sequences, roughly 29% seen once. Findings and caveats of the study: Newly produced T cells mostly provided counts and TCRbeta diversity after one year, as hyperexpanded clones declined.

The sample in question was PBMCs, mostly from graft donor cells, obtained 360 days after TCRalphabeta/CD19-depleted stem cell transplant. The receptor comes from a boy under two years old who had a stem cell transplant for SCID, so the T cells may come from the graft donor.

DNA of the CDR3: TGTGCCAGCAGTTCCCCTAGCGGGGCCTTCAATGAGCAGTTCTTC. Its protein product is CASSSPSGAFNEQFF. The chain is built from TRBV12-3 or TRBV12-4 and TRBJ2-1, with 9 bases matching TRBD2. This CDR3 region has 15 residues. V shed 4 bases, J shed 6 bases, and the junction held 7 bases outside the gene matches.